The clone carrying this TCR beta chain has a count of ten or more. The data originate from a study of blood T cells in healthy people across ages. The CDR3 totals 15 residues. V was shortened by 5 bases and J by 4 bases, with 17 bases between the two germline ends. Together with a sample-barcoded 5' primer, a J-beta primer mix was included in a second PCR lasting about 7 to 12 cycles. Each CDR3 protein gets one entry after TCRdb re-called the 5' RACE reads with MiXCR. This repertoire shows about 800,000 distinct CDR3 sequences, around 45% found once; its top ten account for 15% to 20%. The clonotype originates from a man older than 75 in good health. Sequencing was performed on blood. The V gene is TRBV12-3 or TRBV12-4, the J gene TRBJ2-5, with D tentatively TRBD2 (6 bases). As DNA, the CDR3 is TGTGCCAGCAGTCCCTACTCGGAGGGCGCAGAGACCCAGTACTTC. Residues: CASSPYSEGAETQYF.